The sequence of this T cell receptor beta chain was determined in a study of blood T cell repertoires in COVID-19. Study in general: The cDNA or gDNA used as material had been derived from T cells, B-cell-depleted T cells, or PBMCs.

V gave up 0 bases and J gave up 8 bases, with 11 bases separating them. Germline lookup yields CDR1 SGHRS and CDR2 YFSETQ. This CDR3 is 13 amino acids long. Here immunoSEQ multiplex PCR was the method, and the copy in TCRdb shows in-frame clones only, minus some. In the table there are nearly 90,000 clones, about 87% of which are singletons. The chain is built from TRBV5-1 and TRBJ1-2, with D unresolved. This clonotype was obtained from an elderly man with acute or convalescent COVID-19. The sequencing input was peripheral blood. DNA of the CDR3: TGCGCCAGCAGCTTGGGTACGGGTGCGGGCTACACCTTC. Translated, it gives CASSLGTGAGYTF.